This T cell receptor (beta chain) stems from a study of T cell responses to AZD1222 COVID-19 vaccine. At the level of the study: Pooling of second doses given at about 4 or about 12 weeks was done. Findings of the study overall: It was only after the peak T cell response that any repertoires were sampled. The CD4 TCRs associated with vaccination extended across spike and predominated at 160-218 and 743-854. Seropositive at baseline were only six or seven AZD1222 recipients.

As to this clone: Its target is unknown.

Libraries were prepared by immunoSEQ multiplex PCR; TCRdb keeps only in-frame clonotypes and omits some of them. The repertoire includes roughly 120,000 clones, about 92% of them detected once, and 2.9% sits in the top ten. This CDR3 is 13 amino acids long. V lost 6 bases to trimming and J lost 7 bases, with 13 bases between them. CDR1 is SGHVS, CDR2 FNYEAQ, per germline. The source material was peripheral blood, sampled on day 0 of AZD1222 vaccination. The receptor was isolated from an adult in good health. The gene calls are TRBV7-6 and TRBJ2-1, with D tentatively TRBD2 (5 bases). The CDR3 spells CASSMRAANEQFF. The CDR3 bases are TGTGCCAGCAGTATGCGGGCGGCGAATGAGCAGTTCTTC.